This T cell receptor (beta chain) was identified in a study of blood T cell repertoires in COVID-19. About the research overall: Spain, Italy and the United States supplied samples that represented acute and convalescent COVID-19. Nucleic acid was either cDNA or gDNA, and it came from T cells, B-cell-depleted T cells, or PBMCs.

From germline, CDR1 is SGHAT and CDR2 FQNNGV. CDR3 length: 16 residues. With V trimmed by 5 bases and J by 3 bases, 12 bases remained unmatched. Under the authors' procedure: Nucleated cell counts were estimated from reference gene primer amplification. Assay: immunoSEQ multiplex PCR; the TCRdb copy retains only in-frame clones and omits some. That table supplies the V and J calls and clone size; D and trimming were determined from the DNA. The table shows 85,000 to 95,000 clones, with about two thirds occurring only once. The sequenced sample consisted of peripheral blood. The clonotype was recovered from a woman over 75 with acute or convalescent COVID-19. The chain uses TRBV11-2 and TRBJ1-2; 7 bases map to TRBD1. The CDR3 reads CASSPDLAGGDYGYTF. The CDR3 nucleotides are TGTGCCAGCAGCCCAGATCTCGCAGGGGGTGACTATGGCTACACCTTC.